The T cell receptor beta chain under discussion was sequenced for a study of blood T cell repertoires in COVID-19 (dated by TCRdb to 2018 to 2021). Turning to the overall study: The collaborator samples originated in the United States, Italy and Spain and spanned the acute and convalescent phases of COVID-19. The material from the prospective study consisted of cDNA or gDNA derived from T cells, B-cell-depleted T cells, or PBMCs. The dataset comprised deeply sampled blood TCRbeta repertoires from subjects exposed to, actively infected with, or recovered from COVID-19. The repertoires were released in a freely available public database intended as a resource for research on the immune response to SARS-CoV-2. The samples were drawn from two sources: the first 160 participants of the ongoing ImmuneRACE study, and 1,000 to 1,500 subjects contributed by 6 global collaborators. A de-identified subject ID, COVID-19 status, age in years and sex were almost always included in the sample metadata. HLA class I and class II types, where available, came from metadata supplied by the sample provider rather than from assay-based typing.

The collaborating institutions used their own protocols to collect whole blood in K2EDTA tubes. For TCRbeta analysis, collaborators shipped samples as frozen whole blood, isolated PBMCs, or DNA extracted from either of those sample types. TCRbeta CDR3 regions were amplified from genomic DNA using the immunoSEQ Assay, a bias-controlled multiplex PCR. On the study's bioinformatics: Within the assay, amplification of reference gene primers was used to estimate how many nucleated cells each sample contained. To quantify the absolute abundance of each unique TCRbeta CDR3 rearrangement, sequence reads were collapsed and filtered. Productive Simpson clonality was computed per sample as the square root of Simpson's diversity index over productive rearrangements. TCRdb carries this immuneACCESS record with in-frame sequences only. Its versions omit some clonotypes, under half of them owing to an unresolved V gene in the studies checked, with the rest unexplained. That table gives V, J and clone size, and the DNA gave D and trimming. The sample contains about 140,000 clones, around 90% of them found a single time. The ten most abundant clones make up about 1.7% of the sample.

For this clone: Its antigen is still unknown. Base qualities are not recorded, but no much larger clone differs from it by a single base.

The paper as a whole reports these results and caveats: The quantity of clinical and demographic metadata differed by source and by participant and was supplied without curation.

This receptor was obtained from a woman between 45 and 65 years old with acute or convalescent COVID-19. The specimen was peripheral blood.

In nucleotide form, the sequence is TGTGCCAGCAGCCGCGGTACAGGGGGCATTGGGGCCAACGTCCTGACTTTC. Translated, this gives CASSRGTGGIGANVLTF. This receptor chain uses TRBV7-9 and TRBJ2-6, and TRBD1 aligns with 9 junction nucleotides. V loses 5 bases at its end and J loses 3 bases; junction bases beyond the gene matches: 8. The germline V gene (reference sequence) yields SEHNR for CDR1 and FQNEAQ for CDR2. The CDR3 goes from the cysteine to the phenylalanine over 17 residues. Only CDR3 DNA remains: 51 bases, in frame from the first base.